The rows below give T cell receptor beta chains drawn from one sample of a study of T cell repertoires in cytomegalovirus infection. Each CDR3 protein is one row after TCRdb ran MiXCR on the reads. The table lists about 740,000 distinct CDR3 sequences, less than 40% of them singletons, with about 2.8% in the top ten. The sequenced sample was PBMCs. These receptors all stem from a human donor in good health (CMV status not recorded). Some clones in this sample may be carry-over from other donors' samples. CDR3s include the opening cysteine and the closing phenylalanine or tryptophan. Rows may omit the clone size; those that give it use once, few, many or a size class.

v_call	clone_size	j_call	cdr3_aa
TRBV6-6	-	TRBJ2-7	CASTYFGPPHAEQYF
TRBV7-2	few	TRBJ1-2	CASSRDRGKGYTF
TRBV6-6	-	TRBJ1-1	CASSLGGVMNTEAFF
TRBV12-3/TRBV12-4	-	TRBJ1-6	CASSLEASPLHF
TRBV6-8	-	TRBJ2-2	CASSLLAPNTGELFF
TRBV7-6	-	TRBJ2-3	CASSLGDRGRTDTQYF
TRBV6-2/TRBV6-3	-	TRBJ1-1	CASSQTGKGMNTEAFF
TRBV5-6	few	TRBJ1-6	CASSLWTSNSPLHF
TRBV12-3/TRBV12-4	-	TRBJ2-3	CASSPRAGVNTDTQYF
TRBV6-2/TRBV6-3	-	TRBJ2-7	CASGVFYEQYF
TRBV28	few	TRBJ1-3	CASSLRPGTGNTIYF
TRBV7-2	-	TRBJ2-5	CASSLGIRPPQETQYF
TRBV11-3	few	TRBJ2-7	CASSKTGRPYEQYF
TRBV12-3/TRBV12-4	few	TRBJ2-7	CASRGLRGYEQYF
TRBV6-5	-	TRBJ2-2	CASSYGGFAGELFF
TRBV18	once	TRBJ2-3	CASSPRGTSFTDTQYF
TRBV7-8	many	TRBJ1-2	CASSRDRVKGYTF
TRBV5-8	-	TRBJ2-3	CASKTESTTDTQYF
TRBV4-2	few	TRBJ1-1	CASSQDGAVFSTEAFF
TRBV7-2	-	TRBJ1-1	CASSPWGLGRDTEAFF
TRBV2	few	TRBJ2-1	CASIAEAGLFNEQFF
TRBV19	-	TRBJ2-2	CASSLGQGRSTGELFF
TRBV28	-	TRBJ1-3	CASRGQGYWHTIYF
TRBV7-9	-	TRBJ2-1	CASSLLREWTVSSSYNEQFF
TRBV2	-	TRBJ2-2	CASSGNSLNTGELFF
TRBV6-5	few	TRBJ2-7	CASSYSTGTHEQYF
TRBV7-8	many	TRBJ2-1	CASSLSGGMNRLNEQFF
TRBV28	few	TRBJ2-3	CASKNLYLTGRDTQYF
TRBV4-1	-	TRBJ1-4	CASSQDPGRAAEKLFF
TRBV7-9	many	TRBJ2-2	CASSSRAGELFF
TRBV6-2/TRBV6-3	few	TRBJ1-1	CASRGQGFTEAFF
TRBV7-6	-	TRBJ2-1	CASSSRTSDNEQFF
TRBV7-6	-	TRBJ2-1	CASSLSSSHQMHDNEQFF
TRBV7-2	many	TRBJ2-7	CASSLERSSYEQYF
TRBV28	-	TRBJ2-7	CASSFVSGGNYEQYF
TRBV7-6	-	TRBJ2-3	CASSSIHPLDLHTDTQYF
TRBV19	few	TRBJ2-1	CASLQGREQFF
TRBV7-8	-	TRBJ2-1	CASSLTSGSNYNEQCF
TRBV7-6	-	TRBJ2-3	CASSSGPGPDTQYF
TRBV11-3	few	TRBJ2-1	CASSAHQNNEQFF